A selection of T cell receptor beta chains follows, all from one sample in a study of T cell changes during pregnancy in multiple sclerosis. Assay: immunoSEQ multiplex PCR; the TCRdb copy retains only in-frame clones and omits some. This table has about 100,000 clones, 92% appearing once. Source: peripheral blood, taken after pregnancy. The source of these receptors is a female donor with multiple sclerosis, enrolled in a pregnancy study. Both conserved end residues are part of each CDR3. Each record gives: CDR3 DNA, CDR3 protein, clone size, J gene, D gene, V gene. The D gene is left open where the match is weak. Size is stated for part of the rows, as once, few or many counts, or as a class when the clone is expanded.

cdr3_nt: TGCGCCAGCAGCCAAGATGGCAGGGACTCCTACGAGCAGTACTTC; cdr3_aa: CASSQDGRDSYEQYF; clone_size: NA; j_call: TRBJ2-7; d_call: NA; v_call: TRBV4-1
cdr3_nt: TGTGCCTGGAAGGGCTTGCGGGGGGGCCGAGAGACCCAGTACTTC; cdr3_aa: CAWKGLRGGRETQYF; clone_size: NA; j_call: TRBJ2-5; d_call: TRBD2; v_call: TRBV30
cdr3_nt: TGTGCCAGCAGCGTAGTTCAGGGGGCGCCCACTGAAGCTTTCTTT; cdr3_aa: CASSVVQGAPTEAFF; clone_size: NA; j_call: TRBJ1-1; d_call: TRBD1; v_call: TRBV9
cdr3_nt: TGTGCCAGCAGGAAGGGAGTTCAGCCCCAGCATTTT; cdr3_aa: CASRKGVQPQHF; clone_size: NA; j_call: TRBJ1-5; d_call: NA; v_call: TRBV6-6
cdr3_nt: TGCGCCAGCAGCTTGGATCGTCGGCAGGGGGCTTTTGTAGATGGCTACACCTTC; cdr3_aa: CASSLDRRQGAFVDGYTF; clone_size: NA; j_call: TRBJ1-2; d_call: TRBD1; v_call: TRBV5-1
cdr3_nt: TGTGCCAGCACAGGGGGCACGCGGGAGACCCAGTACTTC; cdr3_aa: CASTGGTRETQYF; clone_size: once; j_call: TRBJ2-5; d_call: TRBD1; v_call: TRBV2
cdr3_nt: TGTGCCAGCAGAAGGGGGCCGGACACTGAAGCTTTCTTT; cdr3_aa: CASRRGPDTEAFF; clone_size: NA; j_call: TRBJ1-1; d_call: TRBD1; v_call: TRBV6-1
cdr3_nt: TGCAGCGTTCTTTCGACAGGACGTGGAAACACCATATATTTT; cdr3_aa: CSVLSTGRGNTIYF; clone_size: NA; j_call: TRBJ1-3; d_call: NA; v_call: TRBV29-1
cdr3_nt: TGTGCCATCAGTGCTTCTAAATCCGGAGTCTACGAGCAGTACTTC; cdr3_aa: CAISASKSGVYEQYF; clone_size: once; j_call: TRBJ2-7; d_call: NA; v_call: TRBV10-3
cdr3_nt: TGTGCCAGCAGCTTGGTAGGCAGGGTCGAGCAGTACTTC; cdr3_aa: CASSLVGRVEQYF; clone_size: NA; j_call: TRBJ2-7; d_call: NA; v_call: TRBV5-6
cdr3_nt: TGTGCCAGCAGCCAAGGTGGATATAAGCGGGAAAAACTGTTTTTT; cdr3_aa: CASSQGGYKREKLFF; clone_size: NA; j_call: TRBJ1-4; d_call: NA; v_call: TRBV14
cdr3_nt: TGTGCCAGCAGCTCTGGGGGGGGACCGAGAGGGGAGCAGTACTTC; cdr3_aa: CASSSGGGPRGEQYF; clone_size: NA; j_call: TRBJ2-7; d_call: TRBD2; v_call: TRBV11-2
cdr3_nt: TGCAGCGTTTTAATGACAGGAAGGGATGGCTACACCTTC; cdr3_aa: CSVLMTGRDGYTF; clone_size: NA; j_call: TRBJ1-2; d_call: NA; v_call: TRBV29-1
cdr3_nt: TGCAGTGCTAGAAGCCACACTGAAGCTTTCTTT; cdr3_aa: CSARSHTEAFF; clone_size: NA; j_call: TRBJ1-1; d_call: NA; v_call: TRBV20-1
cdr3_nt: TGCGCCAGCAGCGCGGATACTACGGAGCAGTACTTC; cdr3_aa: CASSADTTEQYF; clone_size: NA; j_call: TRBJ2-7; d_call: NA; v_call: TRBV5-1
cdr3_nt: TGTGCCAGCAGCTTGGAGTCGAGACAAAAGAACACTGAAGCTTTCTTT; cdr3_aa: CASSLESRQKNTEAFF; clone_size: NA; j_call: TRBJ1-1; d_call: NA; v_call: TRBV5-4
cdr3_nt: TGTGCCAGCAGCTTAAGACTAGGGGCCCGCGAGCAGTACTTC; cdr3_aa: CASSLRLGAREQYF; clone_size: NA; j_call: TRBJ2-7; d_call: NA; v_call: TRBV7-2
cdr3_nt: TGTGCCAGCAGCTTTCTAGGTAGCGTAAACACCGGGGAGCTGTTTTTT; cdr3_aa: CASSFLGSVNTGELFF; clone_size: NA; j_call: TRBJ2-2; d_call: NA; v_call: TRBV7-2
cdr3_nt: TGCGCCAGCAGCCCACCGACAGGGGCGCCTTACGAGCAGTACTTC; cdr3_aa: CASSPPTGAPYEQYF; clone_size: once; j_call: TRBJ2-7; d_call: TRBD1; v_call: TRBV5-1
cdr3_nt: TGTGCCAGCAGTTACGGAGGGTCTGGGGCCAACGTCCTGACTTTC; cdr3_aa: CASSYGGSGANVLTF; clone_size: NA; j_call: TRBJ2-6; d_call: NA; v_call: TRBV6-6
cdr3_nt: TGTGCCAGCAGCTTAGTGATGGACACCCTCTCCTACAATGAGCAGTTCTTC; cdr3_aa: CASSLVMDTLSYNEQFF; clone_size: NA; j_call: TRBJ2-1; d_call: NA; v_call: TRBV7-9
cdr3_nt: TGTGCCAGTAGTACCTACCTGGGGCCCGGAGGGGAGCTGTTTTTT; cdr3_aa: CASSTYLGPGGELFF; clone_size: NA; j_call: TRBJ2-2; d_call: NA; v_call: TRBV19
cdr3_nt: TGTGCCAGCAGCTTAGGTGGGTTCGGAGTGTACCAAGAGACCCAGTACTTC; cdr3_aa: CASSLGGFGVYQETQYF; clone_size: NA; j_call: TRBJ2-5; d_call: NA; v_call: TRBV7-2
cdr3_nt: TGTGCCAGTAGTATAATTGTCGATTCCTCGGGAAACCGGTACCAAGAGACCCAGTACTTC; cdr3_aa: CASSIIVDSSGNRYQETQYF; clone_size: NA; j_call: TRBJ2-5; d_call: NA; v_call: TRBV19
cdr3_nt: TGTGCCAGCAGTAAGATACAGGGGACTAATGAAAAACTGTTTTTT; cdr3_aa: CASSKIQGTNEKLFF; clone_size: NA; j_call: TRBJ1-4; d_call: TRBD1; v_call: TRBV2
cdr3_nt: TGTGCCACCGGCCGAGGGATCTCACCCCTCCACTTT; cdr3_aa: CATGRGISPLHF; clone_size: NA; j_call: TRBJ1-6; d_call: NA; v_call: TRBV19
cdr3_nt: TGCAGCGTCAGCCCAGGGGTTTGGGTAGAGACCCAGTACTTC; cdr3_aa: CSVSPGVWVETQYF; clone_size: NA; j_call: TRBJ2-5; d_call: NA; v_call: TRBV29-1
cdr3_nt: TGCGCCAGCAGCCCGAACAGGGGTCAGCCCCAGCATTTT; cdr3_aa: CASSPNRGQPQHF; clone_size: once; j_call: TRBJ1-5; d_call: TRBD1; v_call: TRBV5-1
cdr3_nt: TGTGCCAGCAGCTTAGTGCCAGGGGAGGGGGATACGCAGTATTTT; cdr3_aa: CASSLVPGEGDTQYF; clone_size: NA; j_call: TRBJ2-3; d_call: NA; v_call: TRBV13
cdr3_nt: TGTGCCAGCAGTGGCTCAGGGTTTGGTTCACCCCTCCACTTT; cdr3_aa: CASSGSGFGSPLHF; clone_size: NA; j_call: TRBJ1-6; d_call: NA; v_call: TRBV2
cdr3_nt: TGTGCCAGCTCACGGACCGGGACAGGGAGGGCCCTGAACACTGAAGCTTTCTTT; cdr3_aa: CASSRTGTGRALNTEAFF; clone_size: NA; j_call: TRBJ1-1; d_call: TRBD1; v_call: TRBV18
cdr3_nt: TGCAGTGCTAGAGAACCGGCTGAAGCTTTCTTT; cdr3_aa: CSAREPAEAFF; clone_size: once; j_call: TRBJ1-1; d_call: NA; v_call: TRBV20-1
cdr3_nt: TGTGCCAGCAGTTTAAGGGGCGAGCAGTACTTC; cdr3_aa: CASSLRGEQYF; clone_size: NA; j_call: TRBJ2-7; d_call: NA; v_call: TRBV28
cdr3_nt: TGTGCCAGCAGCCCAAGGACAGGGGGCGGTCAGCCCCAGCATTTT; cdr3_aa: CASSPRTGGGQPQHF; clone_size: NA; j_call: TRBJ1-5; d_call: TRBD1; v_call: TRBV7-2
cdr3_nt: TGTGCCAGCAGCTTAGTCGGAGAGACCCAGTACTTC; cdr3_aa: CASSLVGETQYF; clone_size: NA; j_call: TRBJ2-5; d_call: NA; v_call: TRBV7-9
cdr3_nt: TGTGCCAGCAGCTTAGAGAGGAGGGGTTATGGCTACACCTTC; cdr3_aa: CASSLERRGYGYTF; clone_size: NA; j_call: TRBJ1-2; d_call: NA; v_call: TRBV7-2
cdr3_nt: TGCGCCAGCAGCTACGAAATAGCGGGAGGGGCGGAGACCCAGTACTTC; cdr3_aa: CASSYEIAGGAETQYF; clone_size: NA; j_call: TRBJ2-5; d_call: TRBD2; v_call: TRBV5-1
cdr3_nt: TGTGCCAGCAGCAAAGCCCTGGCTGGGACAAATCCTTGCTACGAGCAGTACTTC; cdr3_aa: CASSKALAGTNPCYEQYF; clone_size: NA; j_call: TRBJ2-7; d_call: NA; v_call: TRBV21-1
cdr3_nt: TGTGCCAGCAGCTTGGGCGGGATGGGGACCGGGGAGCTGTTTTTT; cdr3_aa: CASSLGGMGTGELFF; clone_size: NA; j_call: TRBJ2-2; d_call: NA; v_call: TRBV5-4
cdr3_nt: TGTGCCAGCCTACTAGATGCTAACTATGGCTACACCTTC; cdr3_aa: CASLLDANYGYTF; clone_size: NA; j_call: TRBJ1-2; d_call: NA; v_call: TRBV6-1
cdr3_nt: TGTGCCAGCAGCCCCCGTCCTGGGGGGATTGGAAACACCATATATTTT; cdr3_aa: CASSPRPGGIGNTIYF; clone_size: NA; j_call: TRBJ1-3; d_call: NA; v_call: TRBV9
cdr3_nt: TGTGCCAGCAGTCTCTCTATGGGGCGCGGAAACACCATATATTTT; cdr3_aa: CASSLSMGRGNTIYF; clone_size: NA; j_call: TRBJ1-3; d_call: NA; v_call: TRBV7-9
cdr3_nt: TGTGCCAGCAGCCGAGGGACTAGCGGGAGAATACAAGAGACCCAGTACTTC; cdr3_aa: CASSRGTSGRIQETQYF; clone_size: NA; j_call: TRBJ2-5; d_call: TRBD2; v_call: TRBV4-2
cdr3_nt: TGTGCCAGTAAGTCCCCGCAGCGTCTACAAGAGACCCAGTACTTC; cdr3_aa: CASKSPQRLQETQYF; clone_size: NA; j_call: TRBJ2-5; d_call: NA; v_call: TRBV19
cdr3_nt: TGTGCCAGTAGGCCCAGGGGCGACCCCTACAATGAGCAGTTCTTC; cdr3_aa: CASRPRGDPYNEQFF; clone_size: NA; j_call: TRBJ2-1; d_call: NA; v_call: TRBV19
cdr3_nt: TGTGCCAGCAGCCAGACTAGCGGGAGGGGGTCCGGGGAGCTGTTTTTT; cdr3_aa: CASSQTSGRGSGELFF; clone_size: NA; j_call: TRBJ2-2; d_call: TRBD2; v_call: TRBV25-1
cdr3_nt: TGCAGCGTTGGGCCTAGCGGGGTCGATGAGCAGTTCTTC; cdr3_aa: CSVGPSGVDEQFF; clone_size: NA; j_call: TRBJ2-1; d_call: TRBD2; v_call: TRBV29-1
cdr3_nt: TGTGCCGGAAAGCGGGTGGACTCCTACGAGCAGTACTTC; cdr3_aa: CAGKRVDSYEQYF; clone_size: NA; j_call: TRBJ2-7; d_call: NA; v_call: TRBV28
cdr3_nt: TGTGCCAGCAGCCGCACTTCAGGGTCCAACGAGCAGTACTTC; cdr3_aa: CASSRTSGSNEQYF; clone_size: NA; j_call: TRBJ2-7; d_call: NA; v_call: TRBV7-2
cdr3_nt: TGTGCCAGCAGTTTAGGGACAGGGGAAAACGAGCAGTACTTC; cdr3_aa: CASSLGTGENEQYF; clone_size: NA; j_call: TRBJ2-7; d_call: TRBD1; v_call: TRBV27
cdr3_nt: TGTGCCAGCAGCCTACCGACAGGGGCGTCCTACGAGCAGTACTTC; cdr3_aa: CASSLPTGASYEQYF; clone_size: NA; j_call: TRBJ2-7; d_call: TRBD1; v_call: TRBV5-6
cdr3_nt: TGTGCCAGCAGTGGACACAGGGACCCCTACGAGCAGTACTTC; cdr3_aa: CASSGHRDPYEQYF; clone_size: NA; j_call: TRBJ2-7; d_call: NA; v_call: TRBV6-5
cdr3_nt: TGTGCCAGCAGTTTCGGGGGGCTCGACAACTATGGCTACACCTTC; cdr3_aa: CASSFGGLDNYGYTF; clone_size: once; j_call: TRBJ1-2; d_call: NA; v_call: TRBV28
cdr3_nt: TGTGCCAGCAGCCCCACGGCTAGCGGGTGGAATGAGCAGTTCTTC; cdr3_aa: CASSPTASGWNEQFF; clone_size: NA; j_call: TRBJ2-1; d_call: TRBD2; v_call: TRBV7-2
cdr3_nt: TGCGCCAGCAGCCAAGATCCAGGGACAAGCTCCTACGAGCAGTACTTC; cdr3_aa: CASSQDPGTSSYEQYF; clone_size: NA; j_call: TRBJ2-7; d_call: NA; v_call: TRBV4-1
cdr3_nt: TGTGCCAGCAGCCCAAGGGAGGACCAAGAGACCCAGTACTTC; cdr3_aa: CASSPREDQETQYF; clone_size: NA; j_call: TRBJ2-5; d_call: NA; v_call: TRBV5-8
cdr3_nt: TGCAGCGTTGAAAGTCGGACAGGGGGCGGTGGCTACACCTTC; cdr3_aa: CSVESRTGGGGYTF; clone_size: NA; j_call: TRBJ1-2; d_call: TRBD1; v_call: TRBV29-1